These T cell receptor beta chains were read from a single sample in a study of T cell changes during pregnancy in multiple sclerosis. Assay: immunoSEQ multiplex PCR; the TCRdb copy retains only in-frame clones and omits some. The data hold about 52,000 clones, with approximately 90% observed a single time. Source: CD4+ T cells from peripheral blood mononuclear cells, taken before pregnancy. The receptors come from a female donor with multiple sclerosis, enrolled in a pregnancy study. The CDR3 runs from the conserved cysteine through the conserved F or W. A D gene is named only where the DNA matches it firmly. Only part of the rows carry a size: once, few, many, or a class if the clone is expanded.

14	.	.	TRBJ1-1	TRBV10-3	CAISDSGAVVEAFF	TGTGCCATCAGTGATTCAGGGGCGGTCGTAGAAGCTTTCTTT
19	.	TRBD2	TRBJ2-1	TRBV18	CASSPARTSGRISYNEQFF	TGTGCCAGCTCACCGGCTAGGACTAGCGGGAGGATCTCCTACAATGAGCAGTTCTTC
13	.	TRBD2	TRBJ2-5	TRBV2	CASSRAGGETQYF	TGTGCCAGCAGTAGGGCGGGAGGGGAGACCCAGTACTTC
14	.	TRBD1	TRBJ1-6	TRBV2	CASSETGRISPLHF	TGTGCCAGCAGTGAGACAGGGCGGATTTCACCCCTCCACTTT
14	.	TRBD2	TRBJ2-7	TRBV27	CASRPGLAYYEQYF	TGTGCCAGCAGACCGGGACTAGCGTACTACGAGCAGTACTTC
13	.	.	TRBJ1-2	TRBV7-2	CASSFTEDYGYTF	TGTGCCAGCAGCTTTACAGAAGACTATGGCTACACCTTC
15	.	TRBD1	TRBJ1-1	TRBV18	CASSQTGVWDTEAFF	TGTGCCAGCTCACAAACAGGGGTATGGGACACTGAAGCTTTCTTT
13	.	.	TRBJ2-7	TRBV18	CASQRQDSYEQYF	TGTGCCAGCCAGCGACAGGACTCCTACGAGCAGTACTTC
15	once	.	TRBJ1-4	TRBV9	CASSPVGARGEKLFF	TGTGCCAGCAGCCCAGTGGGGGCCCGTGGTGAAAAACTGTTTTTT
13	.	TRBD2	TRBJ2-7	TRBV28	CASIPRRGYEQYF	TGTGCCAGCATCCCCCGGCGGGGGTACGAGCAGTACTTC
19	once	TRBD1	TRBJ2-7	TRBV5-1	CASSLPQNPGQGKTYEQYF	TGCGCCAGCAGCTTACCTCAAAACCCGGGACAGGGGAAAACCTACGAGCAGTACTTC
14	.	TRBD1	TRBJ1-5	TRBV6-5	CASRSQGGNQPQHF	TGTGCCAGCAGGTCCCAGGGGGGAAATCAGCCCCAGCATTTT
15	.	.	TRBJ1-2	TRBV4-3	CASSQGTQGMYGYTF	TGCGCCAGCAGCCAAGGGACGCAGGGGATGTATGGCTACACCTTC
13	.	TRBD1	TRBJ1-1	TRBV10-2	CASSEVRGREAFF	TGCGCCAGCAGTGAGGTGAGGGGGCGGGAAGCTTTCTTT
15	.	TRBD2	TRBJ2-5	TRBV7-2	CASSPLAGGLETQYF	TGTGCCAGCAGCCCGCTAGCGGGAGGGTTAGAGACCCAGTACTTC
14	.	.	TRBJ1-1	TRBV5-1	CASTRKAGNTEAFF	TGCGCCAGCACCCGAAAAGCAGGGAACACTGAAGCTTTCTTT
17	.	TRBD2	TRBJ2-3	TRBV2	CASSDLVAGRSTDTQYF	TGTGCCAGCAGTGATTTAGTAGCGGGCCGGAGCACAGATACGCAGTATTTT
14	.	.	TRBJ1-5	TRBV7-8	CASSLSASYQPQHF	TGTGCCAGCAGCTTAAGCGCATCCTATCAGCCCCAGCATTTT
13	.	.	TRBJ2-2	TRBV19	CASSRGVDGELFF	TGTGCCAGTAGTAGGGGGGTGGACGGGGAGCTGTTTTTT
10	.	.	TRBJ2-1	TRBV20-1	CSARPNEQFF	TGCAGTGCTAGACCAAATGAGCAGTTCTTC
18	.	.	TRBJ2-2	TRBV5-1	CASSLARGGAANTGELFF	TGCGCCAGCAGCTTGGCAAGGGGCGGAGCCGCGAACACCGGGGAGCTGTTTTTT
14	.	TRBD2	TRBJ2-1	TRBV7-8	CASKRVAGGNEQFF	TGTGCCAGCAAACGGGTAGCGGGAGGGAATGAGCAGTTCTTC
16	.	TRBD1	TRBJ1-2	TRBV5-1	CASSLGQGARSYGYTF	TGCGCCAGCAGCTTGGGGCAGGGGGCGCGTAGCTATGGCTACACCTTC
14	.	.	TRBJ2-1	TRBV19	CASTATGWGNEQFF	TGTGCCAGTACTGCGACGGGATGGGGCAATGAGCAGTTCTTC
15	.	.	TRBJ1-3	TRBV5-5	CASSLFQGAGNTIYF	TGTGCCAGCAGCTTGTTCCAGGGTGCAGGAAACACCATATATTTT
18	.	TRBD1	TRBJ1-4	TRBV18	CASTDRVLTRLANEKLFF	TGTGCCAGCACGGACAGGGTACTTACCAGGCTGGCTAATGAAAAACTGTTTTTT
16	.	TRBD2	TRBJ2-3	TRBV11-2	CASSLNLAGVGDTQYF	TGTGCCAGCAGCTTAAACCTAGCGGGAGTTGGAGATACGCAGTATTTT
15	.	.	TRBJ2-6	TRBV5-1	CASSFRVSGANVLTF	TGCGCCAGCAGCTTTCGAGTCTCTGGGGCCAACGTCCTGACTTTC
15	once	TRBD1	TRBJ2-5	TRBV9	CASSTGTGGAETQYF	TGTGCCAGCAGCACCGGGACAGGGGGCGCGGAGACCCAGTACTTC
10	.	.	TRBJ2-5	TRBV29-1	CSVGGETQYF	TGCAGCGTTGGAGGGGAGACCCAGTACTTC
17	.	TRBD2	TRBJ2-1	TRBV7-9	CASSPPSGRNFYNEQFF	TGTGCCAGCAGCCCCCCAAGCGGGAGGAACTTCTACAATGAGCAGTTCTTC
17	.	TRBD1	TRBJ2-2	TRBV27	CASSFDPDRGDTGELFF	TGTGCCAGCAGTTTTGACCCTGACAGGGGGGACACCGGGGAGCTGTTTTTT
12	.	.	TRBJ2-2	TRBV27	CASSFRVGELFF	TGTGCCAGCAGTTTTCGGGTCGGGGAGCTGTTTTTT
17	.	TRBD1	TRBJ1-1	TRBV5-1	CASSPAGGTGRSTEAFF	TGCGCCAGCAGCCCCGCGGGAGGGACAGGTCGGAGCACTGAAGCTTTCTTT